This TCR beta chain was retrieved from a study of cytomegalovirus exposure and HLA in healthy donors. Broader study findings: There were some public TCRs occurring in many donors, but most TCR sequences were rare. Some TCR beta chains (164 of them) were listed as cytomegalovirus-associated. Published work reported that the classifier diagnosed cytomegalovirus status with high specificity and sensitivity. Through in vitro validation, three CMV-associated chains were shown to be specific for CMV antigens.

Some clones are missing from TCRdb's copy, which holds only in-frame ones; the method was immunoSEQ multiplex PCR. The sample has 250,000 to 400,000 clones, approximately 88% seen once. Regarding this clone: Its antigen is not known.

V gave up 6 bases and J gave up 2 bases; unmatched junction bases: 6. The CDR3 runs to 15 residues. CDR1 MNHEY and CDR2 SMNVEV come from the germline V gene (reference sequence). The V call is TRBV27, the J call TRBJ2-2, with 7 positions matching TRBD2. The sequenced sample was PBMCs. The sequence came from a man aged 25 to 45 in good health and CMV-seronegative. The CDR3 nucleotides read TGTGCCAGCAGAGAGGAGCGGGGCAACACCGGGGAGCTGTTTTTT. The encoded protein is CASREERGNTGELFF.